This T cell receptor beta chain derives from a study of cytomegalovirus exposure and HLA in healthy donors listed by TCRdb under 2017. Context from the whole study: An earlier analysis of 587 of the donors reported 276 Gb of sequence data and 90 million to 120 million unique TCR beta sequences obtained from about 170 million T cells. About 320 gigabases of sequencing data and approximately 93 million unique TCR sequences were included in an early release covering roughly 600 HLA-typed donors. Among the roughly 400 genotyped donors, approximately 81% belonged to the genetic ancestry cluster associated with self-reported Caucasian donors. The study aimed to test whether signatures of past pathogen exposure could be identified by cataloging public T cell receptors. The T cell repertoires of about 700 subjects were profiled by immunosequencing and related to cytomegalovirus serostatus. Besides the first cohort of around 700 subjects, a separate validation cohort made up of around 120 different subjects was used. To predict cytomegalovirus infection status, the study brought together high-throughput TCR immunosequencing, statistical association of individual TCRs with disease status, and machine learning. A later analysis re-analyzed previously published TCR beta repertoires from roughly 600 donors and added high-resolution HLA genotyping to study TCR occurrence patterns. Rather than drawing on any new phenotypic data, the later analysis identified candidate immune exposures from TCR beta sequences and the way those sequences occurred across donors. In an earlier analysis of more than 550 of the donors, high-throughput TCR beta sequencing was used to judge whether each TCR beta V gene segment behaved as functional or pseudogenic. Alongside the repertoire data, information on donor age, sex, ethnicity and CMV serostatus was compiled. A later genetic analysis took genome-wide SNP genotypes for about 60% of the roughly 670 donors and used that subset as a discovery cohort. Every repertoire in the discovery cohort had been generated on one and the same sequencing platform. Class I and class II HLA loci were covered by the typing at four-digit resolution. Typing coverage differed by locus: A, B, C, DRB1 and DQB1 were typed in about 629-640 donors, DQA1 in about 560, DPA1 in approximately 610, and DPB1 in just under 490. Several DR-DQ haplotypes were handled as single units for association and clustering because linkage in the cohort was strong. Among about 400 genotyped donors of the cohort, an average of approximately 240,000 unique TCR beta nucleotide sequences was sequenced per donor, of which roughly 17% were non-productive. Findings and caveats that apply to the study as a whole: A further reported finding was that TCR beta sequences accurately predicted the HLA-A and HLA-B alleles for most subjects in the first cohort. Specific HLA alleles were associated with over 15,000 TCR beta sequences at a false discovery rate of 0.05 in a later analysis. HLA typing was unavailable for some donors at each locus, so association tests used only the typed subset. Broadly in line with IMGT annotations, most TCR beta V segments showed up in productive rearrangements about 90% or about 30% of the time in an earlier analysis of several hundred of the donors. A later analysis found that HLA-associated TCR beta chains were more clonally expanded and had lower generation probabilities than equally common non-associated chains. Roughly uniform sequencing depth across donors was assumed in presence/absence analyses, although this assumption may not hold. CMV serostatus was the only immune exposure information available for the cohort. A later analysis found that most CMV-associated TCR beta chains appeared HLA-restricted, with HLA associations seemingly driven largely by CMV exposure. In the study, about 150 TCR beta chains were listed as associated with cytomegalovirus. In this cohort, only TCR beta chains were sequenced, and detectable features were limited by the absence of alpha or paired-chain data. Most TCR sequences were observed very rarely across donors, whereas some public TCRs were present in many individuals. In a later genetic analysis, a missense DCLRE1C variant was associated with V-gene and J-gene trimming of TCR beta chains, and the association was replicated in an independent cohort. In a later genetic analysis, fewer N-insertions in productive TCRs were reported among donors in an Asian-associated ancestry cluster than the approximately 710-donor mean. A later analysis found that TCR association rates varied across HLA loci, with DRB1 alleles showing the most associated TCRs and HLA-C alleles the fewest. According to the authors, the approach could potentially be generalized to other disease states and immunological phenotypes. A group of highly shared sequence variants was considered likely to be a technical artifact of the sequencing pipeline. Strong co-occurrence of HLA alleles, especially DR and DQ, made assigning TCR associations to individual alleles difficult. According to a later analysis, parvovirus B19, influenza, CMV and Epstein-Barr virus appeared linked to several top co-occurrence clusters. A few of the identified cytomegalovirus-associated TCR beta chains were confirmed in vitro to be specific for cytomegalovirus antigens. Some IMGT-functional V segments, including TRBV6-2 and TRBV6-3, could not be told apart with the 87-base-pair reads, so those segments were excluded. Correlated functional status among segregating V segments might be attributable to linkage disequilibrium, but an unknown experimental factor could not be ruled out. In both the original and validation cohorts, the classifier was reported to diagnose cytomegalovirus status with high specificity and sensitivity. The earlier analysis of 587 of the donors excluded 15 to 20 rarely observed V segments, including chromosome 9 orphons, because counts were too low.

The library was made by the immunoSEQ multiplex PCR assay. For the multiplex PCR, a mixture combining 60 forward primers for TCR Vbeta segments and 13 reverse primers for TCR Jbeta segments was used. The CDR3 region of rearranged TCR beta genes was amplified from genomic DNA with a multiplex PCR assay. The amplified TCR beta libraries were sequenced on the Illumina HiSeq System as 87-base-pair reads. The original methods were these. In a later analysis, tens of millions of unique TCR beta chains were counted across the 500 to 850 repertoires, and about 9.9 million of these chains were shared by at least two donors. A nearest-neighbor algorithm error-corrected the raw reads and collapsed the reads into unique sequences, merging closely related sequences to remove PCR and sequencing errors. To assign V, D and J gene segments, CDR3 sequences were aligned to IMGT reference sequences. For a sequence to be retained, a match of at least six nucleotides to both a V gene segment and a J gene segment was required. A rearrangement counted as productive if the CDR3 had no stop codons and remained in frame with V and J, and every other rearrangement counted as non-productive. CDR3 was defined by IMGT convention, running from the second conserved V-encoded cysteine to the conserved J-encoded phenylalanine. The earlier analysis of 587 of the donors excluded any sequence lacking an unambiguous match to a single V gene segment. An earlier analysis of several hundred of the donors called V segments functional above 56.7% productive rearrangements and segregating when the between-donor standard deviation exceeded 5%. A statistical classification framework was built for diagnosing cytomegalovirus status from the catalog of TCR beta chain sequences. In a later analysis, V and J genes were assigned by comparing TCR nucleotide sequences against IMGT/GENE-DB human TR gene sequences. A later analysis assigned CDR3 sequences and most-parsimonious VDJ recombination scenarios with the TCRdist pipeline. In a later analysis, each TCR beta chain was defined by its CDR3 amino acid sequence together with its V-gene family, and reads lacking a unique V-gene family were excluded. A later analysis removed over 500 highly shared, low-generation-probability nucleotide sequences to deal with suspected cross-contamination and a sequencing artifact. In a later analysis, a clonal expansion index for each public chain was calculated from normalized within-repertoire ranks of inferred template counts. Generation probabilities in a later analysis came from a VDJ recombination model fitted to out-of-frame rearrangements, and those results were checked against IGoR. In a later analysis, hypergeometric tests were used to score TCR-TCR, TCR-HLA and TCR-CMV co-occurrence, with a repertoire-size bias correction applied to TCR pairs. To estimate false discovery rates, a later analysis permuted the HLA or CMV assignments 20 times. A later analysis grouped co-occurring TCRs with DBSCAN, adding TCRdist sequence similarity when clustering within HLA-allele-positive subsets. Repertoires with fewer than 30,000 or more than 120,000 public chains, plus five repertoires with anomalous nucleotide sharing, were excluded from co-occurrence clustering. TCRdb provides this immuneACCESS table in a form limited to in-frame rearrangements. Some clones are lacking; in checked studies, under half of them reflect an unresolved V gene, and why the rest are absent is not known. V and J calls and clone size follow that table, whereas D and trimming were derived from the DNA. This sample's clone table shows approximately 110,000 clones. Around 0.6% of the sample belongs to the ten largest clones.

Details on this clone: What this receptor recognizes is not known.

In total, about 650 healthy bone marrow donors made up the cohort. Cohort members were all nominally healthy when sampled, although unrecorded immune exposures were likely present. The donor was CMV seronegative and was included in the group of several hundred seronegative cohort members. A peripheral blood sample was provided by each donor, and peripheral blood mononuclear cells were used for TCR beta sequencing. Genomic DNA was extracted from the blood cell samples with the Qiagen DNeasy Blood Extraction Kit. V drops 6 bases and J drops 4 bases, leaving 21 bases in between. CDR1 LNHDA and CDR2 SQIVND are derived from the germline V gene (reference sequence). The CDR3, cysteine through phenylalanine, is 16 amino acids long. The kept DNA is CDR3 alone, 48 bases in frame from the first base.

The rearrangement joined TRBV19 to TRBJ2-5, with TRBD2 perhaps the D gene, on 6 matching bases. This clonotype originated in a man in his fifties or sixties in good health and CMV-seronegative. Sequenced sample: PBMCs. The CDR3 region has the sequence CASSLQEGKSGETQYF. DNA sequence: TGTGCCAGTAGCCTGCAGGAGGGGAAAAGCGGAGAGACCCAGTACTTC.